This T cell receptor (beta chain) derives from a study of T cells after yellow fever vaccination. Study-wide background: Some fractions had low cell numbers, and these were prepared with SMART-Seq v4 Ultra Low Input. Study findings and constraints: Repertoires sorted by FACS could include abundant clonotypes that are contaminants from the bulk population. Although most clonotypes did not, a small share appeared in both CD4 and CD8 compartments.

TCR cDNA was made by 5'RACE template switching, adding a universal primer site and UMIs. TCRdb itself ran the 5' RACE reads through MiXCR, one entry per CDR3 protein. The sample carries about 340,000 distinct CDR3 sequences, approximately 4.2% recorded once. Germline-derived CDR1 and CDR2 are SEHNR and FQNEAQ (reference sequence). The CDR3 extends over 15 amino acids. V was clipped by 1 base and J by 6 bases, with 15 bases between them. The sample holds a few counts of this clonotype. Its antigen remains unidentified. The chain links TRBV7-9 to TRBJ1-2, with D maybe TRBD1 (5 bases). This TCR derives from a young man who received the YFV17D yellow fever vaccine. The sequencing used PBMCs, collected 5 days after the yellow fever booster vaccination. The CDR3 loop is CASSLEAGRRDGYTF. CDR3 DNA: TGTGCCAGCAGCTTAGAAGCAGGGAGGAGAGATGGCTACACCTTC. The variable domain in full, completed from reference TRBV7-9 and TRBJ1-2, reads DTGVSQNPRHKITKRGQNVTFRCDPISEHNRLYWYRQTLGQGPEFLTYFQNEAQLEKSRLLSDRFSAERPKGSFSTLEIQRTEQGDSAMYLCASSLEAGRRDGYTFGSGTRLTVV.